A selection of T cell receptor beta chains follows, all from one sample in a study of blood T cell repertoires in COVID-19. Produced via immunoSEQ multiplex PCR; TCRdb's table is partial and in-frame only. Among 200,000 to 300,000 clones listed, more than 90% were seen once. Sequencing input: peripheral blood. The receptors derive from a person aged 18 to 29 with COVID-19, enrolled during active disease. Both conserved end residues are part of each CDR3. The D gene is left open where the match is weak. Part of the rows lack a size; the others show once, few, many or a class for expanded clones.

j_gene | d_gene | abundance | v_gene | CDR3nt | CDR3aa
TRBJ1-1 | NA | NA | TRBV3-1/TRBV3-2 | TGTGCCAGCAGCCAGGTAACAGGAACTGAAGCTTTCTTT | CASSQVTGTEAFF
TRBJ2-1 | NA | NA | TRBV11-2 | TGTGCCAGCAGCCGCCTGACTCACAATGAGCAGTTCTTC | CASSRLTHNEQFF
TRBJ1-2 | NA | NA | TRBV9 | TGTGCCAGCAGCGTAGGCGGGGATGGCTACACCTTC | CASSVGGDGYTF
TRBJ2-4 | NA | NA | TRBV12-2 | TGTGCAAGTCGCTTACCCGGACAGGGCAAAAACATTCAGTACTTC | CASRLPGQGKNIQYF
TRBJ1-4 | NA | NA | TRBV18 | TGTGCCAGCTCACCAGGGAGGAATGAAAAACTGTTTTTT | CASSPGRNEKLFF
TRBJ2-5 | NA | NA | TRBV11-2 | TGTGCCAGCAGCTTAGATTCCGACGGACAGTACCAAGAGACCCAGTACTTC | CASSLDSDGQYQETQYF
TRBJ2-1 | NA | NA | TRBV5-1 | TGCGCCAGCAGCTTGTCGCCTAGACGGTTGGGTAATGAGCAGTTCTTC | CASSLSPRRLGNEQFF
TRBJ2-1 | TRBD2 | NA | TRBV4-3 | TGCGCCAGCAGCCAAGATAAGGGCGGGAGGAGGTTCTTC | CASSQDKGGRRFF
TRBJ2-1 | TRBD2 | NA | TRBV2 | TGTGCCAGCAGTGAACTAGCGGGAGTCCATGAGCAGTTCTTC | CASSELAGVHEQFF
TRBJ2-2 | NA | NA | TRBV5-1 | TGCGCCAGCAGCTTGGGCGGGAACACCGGGGAGCTGTTTTTT | CASSLGGNTGELFF
TRBJ1-5 | TRBD1 | NA | TRBV3-1/TRBV3-2 | TGTGCCAGCAGCCGGGGACAGGGTAGCAATCAGCCCCAGCATTTT | CASSRGQGSNQPQHF
TRBJ2-5 | TRBD2 | NA | TRBV15 | TGTGCCACCAGCAGGGGGGATGCGGGGGGAGAGACCCAGTACTTC | CATSRGDAGGETQYF
TRBJ2-2 | NA | NA | TRBV18 | TGTGCCAGCTCACCGGACAGTTCGAACACCGGGGAGCTGTTTTTT | CASSPDSSNTGELFF
TRBJ1-5 | NA | NA | TRBV5-1 | TGCGCCAGCAGCCCGGAGGGGGGGATGAGCAATCAGCCCCAGCATTTT | CASSPEGGMSNQPQHF
TRBJ1-5 | TRBD1 | NA | TRBV5-6 | TGTGCCAGCAGCTCGACAGGGGGAAATCAGCCCCAGCATTTT | CASSSTGGNQPQHF
TRBJ2-5 | TRBD1 | NA | TRBV27 | TGTGCCAGCGGACCGGCGGGACAGGGGTACCAAGAGACCCAGTACTTC | CASGPAGQGYQETQYF
TRBJ1-3 | TRBD1 | NA | TRBV29-1 | TGCAGCGTTTGGAGCTGGGACAGTCCTGCTGGAAACACCATATATTTT | CSVWSWDSPAGNTIYF
TRBJ1-1 | TRBD1 | NA | TRBV19 | TGTGCCAGTAGGAGAAGGACAGGGGGCACTGAAGCTTTCTTT | CASRRRTGGTEAFF
TRBJ1-4 | NA | once | TRBV7-2 | TGTGCCAGCAGCTTAGAAGGGGGAAGGGGCGAAAAACTGTTTTTT | CASSLEGGRGEKLFF
TRBJ2-3 | NA | once | TRBV5-1 | TGCGCCAGCAGCCGGACAGCTCCTCTTTGGTCAGATACGCAGTATTTT | CASSRTAPLWSDTQYF
TRBJ2-7 | TRBD2 | NA | TRBV9 | TGTGCCAGCAGCCCCCCCGGACTAGCCAACGAGCAGTACTTC | CASSPPGLANEQYF
TRBJ2-1 | TRBD1 | NA | TRBV19 | TGTGCCAGTGGCGACAGGGGGCGGGGCAATGAGCAGTTCTTC | CASGDRGRGNEQFF
TRBJ1-3 | NA | NA | TRBV7-9 | TGTGCCAGCAGCGGAGGGGCTGGAAACACCATATATTTT | CASSGGAGNTIYF
TRBJ2-5 | NA | NA | TRBV2 | TGTGCCAGCAGTGTGGGGGCGCGAGAGACCCAGTACTTC | CASSVGARETQYF
TRBJ1-2 | TRBD1 | NA | TRBV28 | TGTGCCAGCAGGGATACAGGGGGACTTAACTATGGCTACACCTTC | CASRDTGGLNYGYTF
TRBJ1-4 | NA | NA | TRBV25-1 | TGTGCCAGCAGTTTAGGGACAACGAATGAAAAACTGTTTTTT | CASSLGTTNEKLFF
TRBJ1-2 | NA | NA | TRBV2 | TGTGCCAGCAGTGAAGGGGGGGGAAGGAGCTATGGCTACACCTTC | CASSEGGGRSYGYTF
TRBJ1-4 | NA | NA | TRBV7-3 | TGTGCCAGCAGCTTAAGGGGAGGTGAAAAACTGTTTTTT | CASSLRGGEKLFF
TRBJ1-1 | NA | once | TRBV30 | TGTGCCTGGAGTGTACAGTTGAACACTGAAGCTTTCTTT | CAWSVQLNTEAFF
TRBJ2-7 | TRBD1 | NA | TRBV6-5 | TGTGCCAGCAGCCCACAGGGGCCTAGGACCTACGAGCAGTACTTC | CASSPQGPRTYEQYF
TRBJ1-2 | NA | NA | TRBV2 | TGTGCCAGCAGTGAAGAGGCAGGGGAACCCTATGGCTACACCTTC | CASSEEAGEPYGYTF
TRBJ2-7 | TRBD2 | few | TRBV27 | TGTGCCAGCAGTTTATATCCTAGCGGGTACGAGCAGTACTTC | CASSLYPSGYEQYF
TRBJ2-5 | TRBD1 | NA | TRBV5-1 | TGCGCCAGCAGCCCCGGGACAGGGGCAGGAGAGACCCAGTACTTC | CASSPGTGAGETQYF
TRBJ2-1 | TRBD2 | NA | TRBV24-1 | TGTGCCACCAGTGAACGGACTAGCGGGTTTTACAATGAGCAGTTCTTC | CATSERTSGFYNEQFF
TRBJ2-7 | TRBD1 | NA | TRBV9 | TGTGCCAGCAGCCCGACAGGGGTCCTAAGCGAGCAGTACTTC | CASSPTGVLSEQYF
TRBJ1-5 | NA | NA | TRBV19 | TGTGCCAGTAGCGAGAACCGACTCTCGTCTCTAAACCAGCCCCAGCATTTT | CASSENRLSSLNQPQHF
TRBJ2-7 | TRBD1 | NA | TRBV6-5 | TGTGCCAGCAGTTACTTGCCGGGACAGGAGCAGTACTTC | CASSYLPGQEQYF
TRBJ2-3 | TRBD2 | NA | TRBV29-1 | TGCAGCGTCGCCGGGAGGGCCACAGATACGCAGTATTTT | CSVAGRATDTQYF
TRBJ2-7 | NA | NA | TRBV6-5 | TGTGCCAGCTCCTGGGGCAAGAACTACGAGCAGTACTTC | CASSWGKNYEQYF
TRBJ2-7 | TRBD1 | once | TRBV6-5 | TGTGCCATCGCGGACAGGGTCTCCTACGAGCAGTACTTC | CAIADRVSYEQYF
TRBJ2-3 | NA | once | TRBV29-1 | TGCAGCGTTGAAGGTTTTAGCAGTAGCACAGATACGCAGTATTTT | CSVEGFSSSTDTQYF
TRBJ1-1 | NA | NA | TRBV18 | TGTGCCAGCTCTTCTCGCGGGGCCCCGAGGAACACTGAAGCTTTCTTT | CASSSRGAPRNTEAFF
TRBJ2-1 | TRBD2 | NA | TRBV29-1 | TGCAGCGTCACTAGCGTGTCCTACAATGAGCAGTTCTTC | CSVTSVSYNEQFF
TRBJ2-7 | NA | once | TRBV7-2 | TGTGCCAGCAGACATCCAATCATAAATTACGAGCAGTACTTC | CASRHPIINYEQYF
TRBJ2-1 | NA | NA | TRBV4-1 | TGCGCCAGCAGCGAGGGCCGCGCCTTCTACAATGAGCAGTTCTTC | CASSEGRAFYNEQFF
TRBJ2-7 | NA | NA | TRBV6-1 | TGTGCCAGCAGTGAAGCGGGGGCAGGGACCTACGAGCAGTACTTC | CASSEAGAGTYEQYF
TRBJ1-1 | NA | NA | TRBV5-8 | TGTGCCAGCAGCCTGCACTCAGGGCTGAACACTGAAGCTTTCTTT | CASSLHSGLNTEAFF
TRBJ2-1 | TRBD2 | NA | TRBV7-8 | TGTGCCAGCAGCTTAAGAGGACTAGGATACACTGAGCAGTTCTTC | CASSLRGLGYTEQFF
TRBJ1-1 | TRBD1 | NA | TRBV5-3 | TGTGCCAGAATTGGGCCAGGGGGCAGGGGCACTGAAGCTTTCTTT | CARIGPGGRGTEAFF
TRBJ2-7 | TRBD2 | NA | TRBV6-2/TRBV6-3 | TGTGCCAGCAGTTACACGGGACTAGCGGGAACCGAGCAGTACTTC | CASSYTGLAGTEQYF
TRBJ2-5 | NA | NA | TRBV5-5 | TGTGCCAGCAGCTCCTTACCCCAGTACCAAGAGACCCAGTACTTC | CASSSLPQYQETQYF
TRBJ2-1 | TRBD1 | once | TRBV29-1 | TGCAGCGTGACCGGGACAGGGGACTCCGTTTACAATGAGCAGTTCTTC | CSVTGTGDSVYNEQFF
TRBJ2-7 | TRBD2 | NA | TRBV2 | TGTGCCAGCAGTGTATCGGGGGGACAGTACTTC | CASSVSGGQYF
TRBJ2-1 | TRBD2 | NA | TRBV5-5 | TGTGCCAGCAGCTTGATGGTACTAGCGGGAGGGGTCGGTGAGCAGTTCTTC | CASSLMVLAGGVGEQFF
TRBJ1-1 | TRBD1 | NA | TRBV9 | TGTGCCAGCAGCGTAGGAGGGACAGGGGGCGAGAACACTGAAGCTTTCTTT | CASSVGGTGGENTEAFF
TRBJ2-1 | TRBD2 | NA | TRBV20-1 | TGCAGTGCTAGTATTCCCTTAGCGGGCTCCTACAATGAGCAGTTCTTC | CSASIPLAGSYNEQFF
TRBJ1-6 | TRBD1 | NA | TRBV5-1 | TGCGCCAGCAGCTTTTCGCAGGGACAGAATAATTCACCCCTCCACTTT | CASSFSQGQNNSPLHF
TRBJ2-7 | TRBD1 | NA | TRBV24-1 | TGTGCCACCATTTCTAGGACAGGGACCCCCTACGAGCAGTACTTC | CATISRTGTPYEQYF